Listed below are T cell receptor beta chains from one sample, sequenced in a study of blood T cell repertoires in COVID-19. Method: immunoSEQ multiplex PCR; TCRdb's copy keeps in-frame clones and lacks some. This table has roughly 300,000 clones, around 88% appearing once. The sequencing sample was made of peripheral blood. Source of these receptors: a woman between 45 and 60 years old with acute or convalescent COVID-19. Both conserved end residues are part of each CDR3. Each record gives: J gene, CDR3 length, V gene, clone size, D gene, CDR3 DNA, CDR3 protein. The D gene is left open where the match is weak. Clone size is given for some rows only: seen once, a few or many times, or a class if the clone is expanded.

J: TRBJ2-3; length: 15; V: TRBV18; size: NA; D: TRBD2; DNA: TGTGCCAGCTCACCAGGGACTAGCGGGCCAGATACGCAGTATTTT; CDR3: CASSPGTSGPDTQYF
J: TRBJ2-5; length: 19; V: TRBV6-2/TRBV6-3; size: NA; D: TRBD2; DNA: TGTGCCAGCAGTTTGAACCTCGGGACTAGCGGGACCCCACAAGAGACCCAGTACTTC; CDR3: CASSLNLGTSGTPQETQYF
J: TRBJ2-7; length: 14; V: TRBV28; size: NA; D: NA; DNA: TGTGCCAGCCGCTTGAGCGGAAGCTCCTACGAGCAGTACTTC; CDR3: CASRLSGSSYEQYF
J: TRBJ1-1; length: 13; V: TRBV7-3; size: NA; D: NA; DNA: TGTGCCAGCAGCTTAATCCAGGGGAGCGGAGCTTTCTTT; CDR3: CASSLIQGSGAFF
J: TRBJ2-3; length: 15; V: TRBV19; size: NA; D: TRBD1; DNA: TGTGCCAGTAGTACCCGGGACAGGGGGTTGGATACGCAGTATTTT; CDR3: CASSTRDRGLDTQYF
J: TRBJ1-2; length: 11; V: TRBV28; size: few; D: TRBD1; DNA: TGTGCCTGGGGGGACAGGTATGGCTACACCTTC; CDR3: CAWGDRYGYTF
J: TRBJ1-5; length: 15; V: TRBV5-1; size: NA; D: TRBD1; DNA: TGCGCCAGCAGCACGGGGACAGACCGTTCAAAGCCCCAGCATTTT; CDR3: CASSTGTDRSKPQHF
J: TRBJ1-1; length: 11; V: TRBV25-1; size: NA; D: NA; DNA: TGTGCCAGCAGTGAAACAGTGACGGCTTTCTTT; CDR3: CASSETVTAFF
J: TRBJ1-4; length: 16; V: TRBV7-9; size: NA; D: NA; DNA: TGTGCCAGCAGCTTAGAGCTCCCCGCAACTAATGAAAAACTGTTTTTT; CDR3: CASSLELPATNEKLFF
J: TRBJ2-1; length: 15; V: TRBV24-1; size: NA; D: NA; DNA: TGTGCCACCAGTGATAGGCGGGCACCCTACAATGAGCAGTTCTTC; CDR3: CATSDRRAPYNEQFF
J: TRBJ2-2; length: 15; V: TRBV19; size: NA; D: TRBD1; DNA: TGTGCCAGTAGTATACGGACAGGGAACACCGGGGAGCTGTTTTTT; CDR3: CASSIRTGNTGELFF
J: TRBJ2-3; length: 16; V: TRBV24-1; size: NA; D: TRBD2; DNA: TGTGCCACCAGTGATTTTGCGGCGGGAGTGTCAGATACGCAGTATTTT; CDR3: CATSDFAAGVSDTQYF
J: TRBJ2-4; length: 12; V: TRBV7-2; size: NA; D: TRBD1; DNA: TGTGCCAGCAGCTTAACAGGGGGTGGTCTGCACTTC; CDR3: CASSLTGGGLHF
J: TRBJ2-2; length: 15; V: TRBV6-5; size: NA; D: NA; DNA: TGTGCCAGCACCCAGACAGGACTGAACACCGGGGAGCTGTTTTTT; CDR3: CASTQTGLNTGELFF
J: TRBJ1-4; length: 15; V: TRBV7-8; size: NA; D: TRBD1; DNA: TGTGCCAGCAGCTTAGAGGGGACAGGGGGTGAAAAACTGTTTTTT; CDR3: CASSLEGTGGEKLFF
J: TRBJ1-2; length: 15; V: TRBV9; size: NA; D: NA; DNA: TGTGCCAGCAGCGTAGAGGCAGGGGCGGGCTATGGCTACACCTTC; CDR3: CASSVEAGAGYGYTF
J: TRBJ1-3; length: 17; V: TRBV9; size: NA; D: TRBD1; DNA: TGTGCCAGCAGCGTAGCTCCGGGACAGGGAGGCGGAAACACCATATATTTT; CDR3: CASSVAPGQGGGNTIYF
J: TRBJ2-1; length: 13; V: TRBV7-9; size: NA; D: TRBD2; DNA: TGTGCCAGCAAGTGGGAGGGCCTAACTGAGCAGTTCTTC; CDR3: CASKWEGLTEQFF
J: TRBJ2-1; length: 16; V: TRBV5-1; size: NA; D: TRBD1; DNA: TGCGCCAGCTCCCCGCGCGGGACAGGGTCCTACAATGAGCAGTTCTTC; CDR3: CASSPRGTGSYNEQFF
J: TRBJ2-7; length: 16; V: TRBV11-2; size: once; D: NA; DNA: TGTGCCAGCAGCTTAGATCTGAGCGGGACAACCTACGAGCAGTACTTC; CDR3: CASSLDLSGTTYEQYF
J: TRBJ2-7; length: 15; V: TRBV18; size: NA; D: TRBD1; DNA: TGTGCCAGCTCACCCCAGGGGGCCCGGATAGGGGAGCAGTACTTC; CDR3: CASSPQGARIGEQYF
J: TRBJ1-1; length: 13; V: TRBV27; size: NA; D: NA; DNA: TGTGCCAGCAGCTTGAACAGGGCCACTGAAGCTTTCTTT; CDR3: CASSLNRATEAFF
J: TRBJ1-5; length: 14; V: TRBV2; size: NA; D: NA; DNA: TGTGCCAGCAGTGACAGGGCGCTCGGTCAGCCCCAGCATTTT; CDR3: CASSDRALGQPQHF
J: TRBJ1-2; length: 14; V: TRBV28; size: NA; D: TRBD1; DNA: TGTGCCAGCAGTTTCGGGGCAGGGGGCATCGGCTACACCTTC; CDR3: CASSFGAGGIGYTF
J: TRBJ2-7; length: 15; V: TRBV7-2; size: NA; D: TRBD2; DNA: TGTGCCAGCAGCCCTAGCGGGAGGGGGTCCTACGAGCAGTACTTC; CDR3: CASSPSGRGSYEQYF
J: TRBJ2-3; length: 16; V: TRBV9; size: NA; D: TRBD2; DNA: TGTGCCAGCAGCGTGAGCGGGAGGGTGAGCACAGATACGCAGTATTTT; CDR3: CASSVSGRVSTDTQYF
J: TRBJ2-2; length: 12; V: TRBV28; size: NA; D: NA; DNA: TGTGCCAGCAGTTTGCTACCCCGGGAGCTGTTTTTT; CDR3: CASSLLPRELFF
J: TRBJ1-5; length: 15; V: TRBV19; size: NA; D: NA; DNA: TGTGCCAGTAATTTCCCTGGTGCGGGGAATCAGCCCCAGCATTTT; CDR3: CASNFPGAGNQPQHF
J: TRBJ1-4; length: 15; V: TRBV7-6; size: NA; D: TRBD1; DNA: TGTGCCAGCAGCTTGGACAGGGCCTTTAATGAAAAACTGTTTTTT; CDR3: CASSLDRAFNEKLFF
J: TRBJ1-4; length: 14; V: TRBV5-1; size: NA; D: TRBD1; DNA: TGCGCCAGCAGCTTGGGACAGGGAGGAGGAAAACTGTTTTTT; CDR3: CASSLGQGGGKLFF
J: TRBJ2-7; length: 16; V: TRBV5-1; size: NA; D: NA; DNA: TGCGCCAGCAGCTTGGGATTAGCGTTATCCACGAACGAGCAGTACTTC; CDR3: CASSLGLALSTNEQYF
J: TRBJ2-6; length: 19; V: TRBV27; size: NA; D: NA; DNA: TGTGCCAGCAGTTCCCACTTCCGGACGGGGAGCTCTGGGGCCAACGTCCTGACTTTC; CDR3: CASSSHFRTGSSGANVLTF
J: TRBJ1-4; length: 14; V: TRBV9; size: NA; D: TRBD1; DNA: TGTGCCAGCAGCGCAGGGGGCGCGGATGAAAAACTGTTTTTT; CDR3: CASSAGGADEKLFF
J: TRBJ2-5; length: 16; V: TRBV5-1; size: NA; D: TRBD2; DNA: TGCGCCAGCAGCTTGGGGACTAGCGGGAGTATAAAGACCCAGTACTTC; CDR3: CASSLGTSGSIKTQYF
J: TRBJ2-1; length: 15; V: TRBV5-4; size: NA; D: TRBD1; DNA: TGTGCCAGCAGCTTCAGGACAGGGGTTAACAATGAGCAGTTCTTC; CDR3: CASSFRTGVNNEQFF
J: TRBJ1-1; length: 13; V: TRBV5-1; size: NA; D: NA; DNA: TGCGCCCCCTCAGGGATTGGAAACACTGAAGCTTTCTTT; CDR3: CAPSGIGNTEAFF
J: TRBJ2-3; length: 13; V: TRBV10-3; size: once; D: NA; DNA: TGTGCCATCAGTGGAGCTAGCACAGATACGCAGTATTTT; CDR3: CAISGASTDTQYF
J: TRBJ1-2; length: 15; V: TRBV5-4; size: NA; D: TRBD1; DNA: TGTGCCAGCAGCCCTCAGGGACAGGGGAACTATGGCTACACCTTC; CDR3: CASSPQGQGNYGYTF
J: TRBJ1-3; length: 11; V: TRBV6-5; size: NA; D: NA; DNA: TGTGCCAGCAGTCGGGGAAACACCATATATTTT; CDR3: CASSRGNTIYF
J: TRBJ1-4; length: 15; V: TRBV2; size: NA; D: TRBD1; DNA: TGTGCCAGCACCAAGAATCGGGACAGGGGGGAAAAACTGTTTTTT; CDR3: CASTKNRDRGEKLFF
J: TRBJ1-2; length: 15; V: TRBV28; size: once; D: TRBD1; DNA: TGTGCCAGCAGTAACGAAGGACAGGGTAACTATGGCTACACCTTC; CDR3: CASSNEGQGNYGYTF
J: TRBJ1-5; length: 14; V: TRBV28; size: NA; D: TRBD1; DNA: TGTGCCAGCAGTGTGTGGACAGGGAATCAGCCCCAGCATTTT; CDR3: CASSVWTGNQPQHF
J: TRBJ2-1; length: 13; V: TRBV18; size: NA; D: NA; DNA: TGTGCCAGCTCACAAATGGGAGAGAATGAGCAGTTCTTC; CDR3: CASSQMGENEQFF
J: TRBJ1-5; length: 12; V: TRBV3-1/TRBV3-2; size: few; D: NA; DNA: TGTGCCAGCAGCCAAGTCAGAGGGCCCCAGCATTTT; CDR3: CASSQVRGPQHF
J: TRBJ2-1; length: 15; V: TRBV4-2; size: NA; D: NA; DNA: TGTGCCAGCAGCCAAGAGGCGAGGTTTCCCGGTGAGCAGTTCTTC; CDR3: CASSQEARFPGEQFF
J: TRBJ2-1; length: 16; V: TRBV11-3; size: NA; D: TRBD2; DNA: TGTGCCAGCAGCCCATCTCGGCTAGCGGGTGGGGATGAGCAGTTCTTC; CDR3: CASSPSRLAGGDEQFF
J: TRBJ1-4; length: 15; V: TRBV6-2/TRBV6-3; size: NA; D: TRBD1; DNA: TGTGCCAGCAGCCCAACGGACAGGAGGGGTGAAAAACTGTTTTTT; CDR3: CASSPTDRRGEKLFF